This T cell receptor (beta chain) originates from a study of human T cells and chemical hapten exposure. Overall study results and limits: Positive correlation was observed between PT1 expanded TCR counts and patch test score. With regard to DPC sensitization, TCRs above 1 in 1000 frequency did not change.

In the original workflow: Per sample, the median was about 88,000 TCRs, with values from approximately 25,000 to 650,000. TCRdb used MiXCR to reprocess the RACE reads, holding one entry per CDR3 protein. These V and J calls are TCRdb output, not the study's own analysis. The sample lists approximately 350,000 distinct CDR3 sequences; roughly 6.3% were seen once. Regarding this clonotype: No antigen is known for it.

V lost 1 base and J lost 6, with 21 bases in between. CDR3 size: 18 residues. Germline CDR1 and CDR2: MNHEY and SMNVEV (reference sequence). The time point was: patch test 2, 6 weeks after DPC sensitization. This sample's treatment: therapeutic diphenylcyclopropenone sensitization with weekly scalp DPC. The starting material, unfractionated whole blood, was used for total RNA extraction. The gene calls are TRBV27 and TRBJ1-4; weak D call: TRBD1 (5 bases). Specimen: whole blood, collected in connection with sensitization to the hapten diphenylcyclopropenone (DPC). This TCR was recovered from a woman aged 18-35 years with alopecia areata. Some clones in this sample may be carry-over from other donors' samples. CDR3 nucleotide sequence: TGTGCCAGCAGTTTATTTACCCGATCCGCCTGGGGGGATGAAAAACTGTTTTTT. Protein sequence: CASSLFTRSAWGDEKLFF.